This passage covers 21 T cell receptor beta chains from one sample sequenced in a study of blood T cell repertoires in COVID-19. Clones were sequenced by immunoSEQ multiplex PCR, and TCRdb holds only the in-frame ones, with some missing. The sample holds hundreds of thousands of clones, around 92% seen once. Sequencing input: peripheral blood. The receptors were gathered from a woman under 40 with COVID-19, enrolled during active disease.

This chain links TRBV19 with TRBJ1-2, with a weak D call TRBD1 (6 bases). The germline V gene encodes CDR1 LNHDA and CDR2 SQIVND (reference sequence). Trimming shortened V by 7 bases and J by 0 bases, and 12 bases separated the two germline ends. This CDR3 has 14 amino acids. The CDR3 region is CASIRTDTNYGYTF. For the CDR3, the DNA is TGTGCCAGTATAAGGACAGACACTAACTATGGCTACACCTTC. The whole variable domain, remainder taken from reference TRBV19 and TRBJ1-2, is DGGITQSPKYLFRKEGQNVTLSCEQNLNHDAMYWYRQDPGQGLRLIYYSQIVNDFQKGDIAEGYSVSREKKESFPLTVTSAQKNPTAFYLCASIRTDTNYGYTFGSGTRLTVV.

The rearrangement links TRBV7-9 to TRBJ1-1; 8 positions match TRBD1. With V trimmed by 6 bases and J by 8 bases, 2 bases remained unmatched. There are 11 residues in the CDR3. Germline CDR1 and CDR2: SEHNR and FQNEAQ (reference sequence). This chain's CDR3 is CASRGDREAFF. CDR3 bases: TGTGCCAGCAGGGGGGACAGGGAAGCTTTCTTT.

V and J are TRBV5-4 and TRBJ2-1; D possibly corresponds to TRBD2 (7 bases). This CDR3 contains 16 residues. Trimming pared 4 bases from V and 6 bases from J, leaving 20 bases between. CDR1 is SGHNT and CDR2 is YYREEE in the germline V gene (reference sequence). The CDR3 DNA is TGTGCCAGCAGCCGAATCCTGGGAGGGGGGATCAATGAGCAGTTCTTC. Translated, it gives CASSRILGGGINEQFF.

This chain links TRBV5-1 with TRBJ2-3; 7 bases align to TRBD2. V shed 4 bases, J shed 6 bases, and the junction held 8 bases outside the gene matches. Germline V CDR1 and CDR2: SGHRS, YFSETQ. The CDR3 spans 14 residues. The CDR3 DNA reads as TGCGCCAGCAGCCCCGGGGAGGGGAGGGATACGCAGTATTTT. It specifies CASSPGEGRDTQYF.

The chain employs TRBV27 and TRBJ1-4; D perhaps matches TRBD1 (5 bases). Trimming took off 5 bases at V and 0 bases at J, with 16 bases between the two ends. The germline gives CDR1 MNHEY, CDR2 SMNVEV (reference sequence). This CDR3 has 17 residues. CDR3 loop: CASSPGGSATTNEKLFF. The CDR3 DNA follows: TGTGCCAGCAGTCCCGGGGGGTCGGCGACAACTAATGAAAAACTGTTTTTT.

This clone has just a few counts. The J gene is TRBJ1-2, the V gene TRBV28; possible D gene TRBD1, 5 bases. The germline V gene encodes CDR1 MDHEN and CDR2 SYDVKM. This CDR3 contains 15 residues. Trimming removed 6 bases from V and 6 bases from J, with 20 bases in between. The CDR3 here is CASSIRAAGVDGYTF. The DNA of the CDR3 is TGTGCCAGCAGCATCCGCGCCGCGGGGGTGGATGGCTACACCTTC.

The count of this clone is one. This CDR3 reads CASSLGGHNQPQHF. CDR3 sequence (DNA): TGCGCCAGCAGCTTAGGGGGTCACAATCAGCCCCAGCATTTT. The chain employs TRBV5-1 and TRBJ1-5; possible D gene TRBD1, 6 bases. Trimming removed 2 bases at V and 3 bases at J, with 9 bases between. The CDR3 consists of 14 residues. The germline gives CDR1 SGHRS, CDR2 YFSETQ.

The chain joins TRBV19 to TRBJ1-3; TRBD1 agrees at 9 bases. J was trimmed by 0 bases and V by 4 bases; bases with no gene match: 4. CDR1 LNHDA and CDR2 SQIVND come from the germline V gene (reference sequence). The CDR3 extends over 16 amino acids. This chain's CDR3 is CASSTGQGFSGNTIYF. CDR3 nucleotide sequence: TGTGCCAGTAGTACGGGACAGGGATTCTCTGGAAACACCATATATTTT.

This chain links TRBV7-6 with TRBJ2-1; D is uncertain. V lost 5 bases and J 5 bases, leaving 7 bases between the germline ends. From germline, CDR1 is SGHVS and CDR2 FNYEAQ. The CDR3 has 12 amino acids. The CDR3 DNA sequence: TGTGCCAGCAGCCAACTTAACAATGAGCAGTTCTTC. This encodes CASSQLNNEQFF.

This clone is a singleton in its sample. This sequence joins TRBV7-9 and TRBJ2-7; D unresolved. V was trimmed by 5 bases and J by 3 bases, leaving 14 bases between them. CDR3 size: 14 residues. Germline loops: CDR1 SEHNR, CDR2 FQNEAQ (reference sequence). The CDR3 here is CASSKSTENYEQYF. CDR3 DNA: TGTGCCAGCAGCAAGTCAACAGAGAACTACGAGCAGTACTTC.

V and J are TRBV3-1 (or the pseudogene TRBV3-2) and TRBJ1-3, with TRBD1 matching over 7 bases. The CDR3 length is 20 residues. Trimming at V came to 4 bases and at J to 3 bases, leaving 21 bases not matched to a gene. The germline CDR1 and CDR2 sequences are LGHDT and YNNKEL (reference sequence). This CDR3 reads CASSRRGGQEVPPGGNTIYF. CDR3 sequence (DNA): TGTGCCAGCAGCCGAAGAGGCGGACAGGAGGTCCCCCCGGGTGGAAACACCATATATTTT.

The V gene is TRBV6-5, the J gene TRBJ1-5; D possibly corresponds to TRBD1 (6 bases). The CDR3 length is 13 residues. Germline-derived CDR1 and CDR2 are MNHEY and SVGAGI. V was trimmed by 8 bases and J by 3 bases, leaving 11 bases between them. DNA of the CDR3: TGTGCCAGCGCAGGACAGAACAATCAGCCCCAGCATTTT. Its protein is CASAGQNNQPQHF.

The J gene is TRBJ1-1, the V gene TRBV5-4, with 7 bases fitting TRBD1. After removal of 4 bases from V and 6 bases from J, the junction contained 3 bases not matched to a gene. Germline values: CDR1 SGHNT, CDR2 YYREEE (reference sequence). The CDR3 spans 12 residues. The CDR3 bases are TGTGCCAGCAGCGCCAGGGGGGCTGAAGCTTTCTTT. Protein: CASSARGAEAFF.

The V and J genes are TRBV5-6 and TRBJ1-3; TRBD1 might be the D (6 bases). CDR1 and CDR2 (germline): SGHDT, YYEEEE. V was clipped by 2 bases and J by 4 bases, with 13 bases between them. The CDR3 has 15 residues. This CDR3 reads CASSLIRDMGNTIYF. CDR3 DNA: TGTGCCAGCAGCTTAATCCGGGACATGGGAAACACCATATATTTT.

This chain links TRBV13 with TRBJ2-7; 11 bases are a match to TRBD2. Germline V gene sequence: CDR1 PRHDT, CDR2 FYEKMQ (reference sequence). J lost 3 bases, V lost 2 bases, and 6 bases had no gene match. The CDR3 runs to 16 residues. CDR3 nucleotide sequence: TGTGCCAGCAGCTTACCTAGCGGGGGGTCTATCTACGAGCAGTACTTC. Translation: CASSLPSGGSIYEQYF.

The V gene is TRBV6-1, the J gene TRBJ2-7; no definite D call. The CDR3 is 13 amino acids. CDR1 is MNHNS and CDR2 is SASEGT in the germline V gene. Trimming cost V 3 bases and J 1 base, with 7 bases left between them. The CDR3, as DNA: TGTGCCAGCAGTGAGATCCAGTCCTACGAGCAGTACGTC. Encoded protein: CASSEIQSYEQYV.

The chain links TRBV10-1 to TRBJ2-7, with D unresolved. Deletions cut 3 bases from V and 3 bases from J, with 6 bases between. The CDR3 covers 12 residues. Per the germline V gene, CDR1 is WNHNN and CDR2 is SYGVQD (reference sequence). CDR3 DNA sequence: TGCGCCAGCAGTGATTCCTACTACGAGCAGTACTTC. Translation: CASSDSYYEQYF.

The chain joins TRBV6-2 or TRBV6-3 to TRBJ2-1, with 10 bases aligning to TRBD2. This CDR3 spans 15 amino acids. V lost 4 bases to trimming and J lost 2 bases; unmatched junction nucleotides: 2. Germline CDR1 is MNHEY and CDR2 is SVGEGT. Here the CDR3 DNA reads TGTGCCAGCAGTTCTAGCGGGGGCCCCTACAATGAGCAGTTCTTC. Protein product: CASSSSGGPYNEQFF.

Of note for this clone: Other nucleotide sequences in the sample specify the same CDR3. The chain has TRBV14 and TRBJ1-6; TRBD1 matches 7 bases. CDR3 length: 14 residues. The ends lost 4 bases at V and 7 bases at J; junction bases unmatched: 4. The germline CDR1 and CDR2 sequences are SGHDN and FVKESK. The CDR3 coding sequence is TGTGCCAGCAGCCGAGGGACAGCAAATTCACCCCTCCACTTT. This translates into CASSRGTANSPLHF.

The chain recombines TRBV7-9 with TRBJ2-7; TRBD2 is a possible D gene (6 bases). The CDR3 has 15 amino acids. The V gene lost 2 bases and the J gene lost 6 bases, with 17 bases spanning the gap. CDR1 and CDR2 from the germline V gene are SEHNR and FQNEAQ (reference sequence). The CDR3 sequence: CASSLSDGGLREQYF. DNA of the CDR3: TGTGCCAGCAGCTTAAGTGACGGGGGTCTCCGCGAGCAGTACTTC.

This chain connects TRBV7-8 to TRBJ2-3; no definite D call. Germline loops: CDR1 SGHVS, CDR2 FQNEAQ. The CDR3 contains 13 residues. The V end was cut by 2 bases, the J end by 0 bases, with 3 bases between. The CDR3 protein is CASSLYSTDTQYF. For the CDR3, the DNA is TGTGCCAGCAGCTTATATAGCACAGATACGCAGTATTTT. The variable domain in full, with the rest retrieved from reference TRBV7-8 and TRBJ2-3, is GAGVSQSPRYKVAKRGQDVALRCDPISGHVSLFWYQQALGQGPEFLTYFQNEAQLDKSGLPSDRFFAERPEGSVSTLKIQRTQQEDSAVYLCASSLYSTDTQYFGPGTRLTVL.